This T cell receptor (beta chain) came from a study of T cell responses to AZD1222 COVID-19 vaccine. Clones were sequenced by immunoSEQ multiplex PCR, and TCRdb holds only the in-frame ones, with some missing. The sample has 95,000 to 150,000 clones; roughly 90% are singletons. The table lists this clone with a count of one. Germline lookup yields CDR1 MNHNS and CDR2 SASEGT. Trimming took 1 base from V and 3 from J; bases not matched to a gene: 6. The CDR3 extends over 15 amino acids. This sequence originates from an adult in good health. The V gene is TRBV6-1, the J gene TRBJ2-7; 7 bases agree with TRBD1. Here the sequenced sample was peripheral blood, taken on day 0 of AZD1222 vaccination. CDR3 sequence: CASSEGTGGHYEQYF. The CDR3 nucleotides read TGTGCCAGCAGTGAAGGGACAGGCGGCCACTACGAGCAGTACTTC.